This TCR beta chain was recovered during a study of blood T cells in healthy people across ages. Findings and caveats of the study: In older individuals, TCR beta diversity per million T cells was lower, falling roughly linearly with age.

Concerning this clonotype: Its antigen is as yet unknown.

The use of a sample-barcoded 5' primer and a J-beta primer mix characterized a second PCR of roughly 6 to 11 cycles. Each cDNA molecule, via a template-switch adaptor with 12 random nucleotides, was tagged. MiXCR, run by TCRdb on the 5' RACE reads, gives a single entry per CDR3 protein. The sample holds about 1 million distinct CDR3 sequences, 45% seen once. CDR1 SGHDT and CDR2 YYEEEE come from the germline V gene. CDR3 length: 16 amino acids. V was shortened by 4 bases and J by 2 bases, with 17 bases between the two germline ends. The chain combines TRBV5-6 with TRBJ2-3; TRBD1 might be the D (5 bases). The clonotype comes from a woman aged 55-75 years in good health. Sequences were obtained from blood. The CDR3 coding sequence is TGTGCCAGCAGCCCGGGTTACAGGACGTCCACAGATACGCAGTATTTT. This codes for CASSPGYRTSTDTQYF.